The entry that follows covers one T cell receptor beta chain sequence. The V end lost 5 bases, the J end lost 5 bases, and 18 bases lay between the germline ends. The length of the CDR3 is 15 residues. The germline V gene has CDR1 SGHAT and CDR2 FQNNGV. The repertoire was sequenced with immunoSEQ multiplex PCR; TCRdb's copy has only in-frame clones and lacks some. The data show roughly 810,000 clones, about 96% seen once. As defined, naive CD8 cells were CD45RO-negative and positively selected for CCR7, with terminally differentiated effector memory CD45RA+ cells excluded. The source of the sample is a study of shared clonotypes between healthy human individuals.

This rearrangement joins TRBV11-2 to TRBJ2-5, with D perhaps TRBD1 (6 bases). The receptor comes from a man between 25 and 39 years old in good health. The source material was naive CD8+ T cells sorted from blood. The CDR3 DNA follows: TGTGCCAGCAGCCTGGACAGACGGGCTGGGGAGACCCAGTACTTC. This sequence encodes CASSLDRRAGETQYF.